A single T cell receptor (beta chain) is shown here with its context. This clone was recorded a few times. Its target antigen remains unknown. Within one base of it there is no much larger clone, and no base qualities were kept. The cohort was made up of 500 to 800 healthy bone marrow donors. Cohort members were all nominally healthy when sampled, although unrecorded immune exposures were likely present. The donor was CMV seronegative and was included in the group of several hundred seronegative cohort members. A peripheral blood sample was collected from each donor, and TCR beta sequencing was performed on peripheral blood mononuclear cells. Genomic DNA was extracted from the blood cell samples with the Qiagen DNeasy Blood Extraction Kit. The source of the sample is a study of cytomegalovirus exposure and HLA in healthy donors (TCRdb year 2017). Looking at the study overall: An earlier analysis of 550 to 700 of the donors reported roughly 270 Gb of sequence data and some 100 million unique TCR beta sequences from about 180 million T cells. Genome-wide SNP genotypes for about 65% of the roughly 670 donors were used in a later genetic analysis, which treated that subset as a discovery cohort. The study profiled the T cell repertoires of 500 to 800 subjects by immunosequencing and related them to cytomegalovirus serostatus. The aim of the study was to test whether cataloging public T cell receptors could identify signatures of past pathogen exposure. Approximately 300 gigabases of sequencing data and around 85 million unique TCR sequences made up an early release that covered fewer than 650 HLA-typed donors. All discovery cohort repertoires had been generated on a single sequencing platform. A later analysis re-examined previously published TCR beta repertoires from about 700 donors and added high-resolution HLA genotyping to investigate patterns of TCR occurrence. Along with the 666-subject first cohort, a separate validation cohort of about 110 different subjects was used. About 5 DR-DQ haplotypes were handled as single units for association and clustering, since linkage in the cohort was strong. Across some 400 genotyped donors of the cohort, an average of about 240,000 unique TCR beta nucleotide sequences per donor were sequenced, and around 19% of those sequences were non-productive. Rather than drawing on any new phenotypic data, the later analysis identified candidate immune exposures from TCR beta sequences and the way those sequences occurred across donors. To predict cytomegalovirus infection status, the study brought together high-throughput TCR immunosequencing, statistical association of individual TCRs with disease status, and machine learning. Donor age, sex, ethnicity and CMV serostatus were collected together with the repertoire data. Typing coverage varied by locus: 629-630 donors for A, B, C, DRB1 and DQB1; more than 500 for DQA1; approximately 570 for DPA1; 450 to 480 for DPB1. Among the approximately 400 genotyped donors, approximately 81% belonged to the genetic ancestry cluster associated with self-reported Caucasian donors. In an earlier analysis of a few hundred of the donors, high-throughput TCR beta sequencing was used to judge whether each TCR beta V gene segment behaved as functional or pseudogenic. HLA typing included class I and class II loci at four-digit resolution. Study-level results and caveats: In an earlier analysis of about 540 of the donors, most TCR beta V segments were observed in productive rearrangements about 87% or about 30% of the time, broadly matching IMGT annotations. In vitro tests confirmed that a few of the cytomegalovirus-associated TCR beta chains recognize cytomegalovirus antigens. Because counts were too low, about 15 rarely observed V segments, including chromosome 9 orphons, were left out of the earlier analysis of a few hundred of the donors. Correlated functional status among segregating V segments might reflect linkage disequilibrium, but an unknown experimental factor could not be ruled out. Across donors, most TCR sequences were observed very rarely, whereas some public TCRs were present in many individuals. CMV serostatus was the only immune exposure information available for the cohort. A further reported finding was that TCR beta sequences accurately predicted the HLA-A and HLA-B alleles for most subjects in the first cohort. Because HLA typing was missing for some donors at each locus, association tests included only the typed subset. When HLA alleles, especially DR and DQ, strongly co-occurred, attributing TCR associations to individual alleles was difficult. An association between a missense DCLRE1C variant and V-gene and J-gene trimming of TCR beta chains was found in a later genetic analysis and replicated in an independent cohort. Sequencing depth was assumed to be roughly uniform across donors in the presence/absence analyses, though that assumption may not hold. At a false discovery rate of 0.05, a later analysis linked 16,951 TCR beta sequences to specific HLA alleles. Several of the top co-occurrence clusters appeared to be linked to parvovirus B19, influenza, CMV and Epstein-Barr virus, according to a later analysis. A group of highly shared sequence variants was considered likely to be a technical artifact of the sequencing pipeline. A later analysis found that TCR association rates varied across HLA loci, with DRB1 alleles showing the most associated TCRs and HLA-C alleles the fewest. The study gave a list of 150 to 200 TCR beta chains associated with cytomegalovirus. The classifier was reported to diagnose cytomegalovirus status with high specificity and sensitivity in both the original cohort and the validation cohort. The authors suggested that the approach could potentially be generalized to other disease states and immunological phenotypes. In a later analysis, HLA-associated TCR beta chains were found to be more clonally expanded and to have lower generation probabilities than equally common non-associated chains. Most CMV-associated TCR beta chains appeared to be HLA-restricted in a later analysis, and the HLA associations seemed to be driven largely by CMV exposure. According to a later genetic analysis, donors in an Asian-associated ancestry cluster had fewer N-insertions in productive TCRs than the approximately 670-donor mean. Some IMGT-functional V segments, including TRBV6-2 and TRBV6-3, could not be distinguished by the 87-base-pair reads and were therefore excluded. Only TCR beta chains were sequenced in this cohort, and the absence of alpha or paired-chain data limited detectable features.

Trimmed from V: 6 bases; trimmed from J: 4 bases; junction bases lacking a gene match: 5. Spanning cysteine to phenylalanine, the CDR3 consists of 14 amino acids. Only the CDR3 DNA is retained, 42 bases long and in frame from the first base. Via the germline V gene, CDR1 is SNHLY and CDR2 FYNNEI. Receptors were amplified or captured by the immunoSEQ multiplex PCR assay. For the multiplex PCR, a mixture combining 60 forward primers for TCR Vbeta segments and 13 reverse primers for TCR Jbeta segments was used. The CDR3 region of rearranged TCR beta genes was amplified from genomic DNA with a multiplex PCR assay. The amplified TCR beta libraries were sequenced on the Illumina HiSeq System as 87-base-pair reads. Regarding the original processing steps: In a later analysis, 80 million or so unique TCR beta chains were counted across the roughly 610 repertoires, and roughly 11 million of these chains were shared by at least two donors. To remove PCR and sequencing errors, raw reads were error-corrected and collapsed into unique sequences using a nearest-neighbor algorithm that merged closely related sequences. Alignment of CDR3 sequences to IMGT reference sequences was used to assign V, D and J gene segments. For a sequence to be retained, a match of at least six nucleotides to both a V gene segment and a J gene segment was required. Rearrangements were called productive when the CDR3 lacked stop codons and stayed in frame with V and J; all others were non-productive. CDR3 was defined according to IMGT convention as the region running from the second conserved V-encoded cysteine to the conserved J-encoded phenylalanine. The earlier analysis of a few hundred of the donors excluded any sequence lacking an unambiguous match to a single V gene segment. In an earlier analysis of approximately 610 of the donors, V segments were called functional above 56.7% productive rearrangements and were called segregating when the between-donor standard deviation exceeded 5%. A statistical classification framework was built for diagnosing cytomegalovirus status from the catalog of TCR beta chain sequences. In a later analysis, TCR nucleotide sequences were compared against IMGT/GENE-DB human TR gene sequences so that V and J genes could be assigned. A later analysis assigned CDR3 sequences and most-parsimonious VDJ recombination scenarios with the TCRdist pipeline. A later analysis defined each TCR beta chain by its CDR3 amino acid sequence plus V-gene family, and excluded reads lacking a unique V-gene family. A later analysis removed several hundred highly shared, low-generation-probability nucleotide sequences to deal with suspected cross-contamination and a sequencing artifact. For each public chain, a later analysis derived a clonal expansion index from normalized ranks of inferred template counts within each repertoire. In a later analysis, generation probabilities were computed with a VDJ recombination model fitted to out-of-frame rearrangements, and the resulting probabilities were checked against IGoR. Hypergeometric tests were used in a later analysis to score TCR-TCR, TCR-HLA and TCR-CMV co-occurrence, with a repertoire-size bias correction applied to the TCR pairs. To estimate false discovery rates, a later analysis permuted the HLA or CMV assignments 20 times. A later analysis grouped co-occurring TCRs with DBSCAN, adding TCRdist sequence similarity when clustering within HLA-allele-positive subsets. Co-occurrence clustering excluded repertoires with fewer than 30,000 or more than 120,000 public chains, plus five with anomalous nucleotide sharing. The table comes from immuneACCESS by way of TCRdb, which keeps in-frame sequences with V and J called. Part of the clones is missing from these tables; in studies checked, under half for an unresolved V gene and the rest for unknown reasons. V and J calls and clone size are as listed in that table; D and trimming were resolved from the DNA. The sample profile shows around 140,000 clones; around 80% of them were found once. The top ten clones comprise 2.5% to 3% of the sample.

The sequence joins TRBV2 to TRBJ1-5, and 8 junctional nucleotides match TRBD1. This TCR came from a female donor in good health and CMV-seronegative. The sequencing input was PBMCs. The CDR3 corresponds to CASSVDRGNQPQHF. The DNA sequence is TGTGCCAGCAGCGTCGACAGGGGTAATCAGCCCCAGCATTTT.